Listed here are 2 T cell receptor beta chains from one sample, sequenced in a study of blood T cell repertoires in COVID-19. The data were produced by immunoSEQ multiplex PCR, yet TCRdb's version contains in-frame clones alone and is incomplete. The table has 150,000 to 200,000 clones, approximately 86% seen once; the top ten hold 6.5% to 9%. Sequencing input: peripheral blood. Every receptor here comes from a woman in her thirties or forties with COVID-19, enrolled during active disease.

The chain recombines TRBV5-4 with TRBJ2-3; possibly TRBD1 for D (5 bases). The CDR3 has 14 residues. Trimming took 2 bases from V and 2 from J, leaving 9 bases between them. Germline V gene sequence: CDR1 SGHNT, CDR2 YYREEE (reference sequence). DNA for the CDR3: TGTGCCAGCAGCTTATTCAGGGACACAGATACGCAGTATTTT. Encoded protein: CASSLFRDTDTQYF. Full variable domain (remainder filled in from reference TRBV5-4 and TRBJ2-3): ETGVTQSPTHLIKTRGQQVTLRCSSQSGHNTVSWYQQALGQGPQFIFQYYREEENGRGNFPPRFSGLQFPNYSSELNVNALELDDSALYLCASSLFRDTDTQYFGPGTRLTVL.

The V and J genes are TRBV30 and TRBJ1-1, with D possibly being TRBD1 (6 bases). There are 14 residues in the CDR3. V was shortened by 6 bases and J by 4 bases, with 18 bases between the two germline ends. CDR1 and CDR2 from the germline V gene are GTSNPN and SVGIG (reference sequence). In DNA, the CDR3 is TGTGCCTGTAAACCGGACAGTATTTCCACTGAAGCTTTCTTT. It translates to CACKPDSISTEAFF.